These 24 T cell receptor beta chains came from one sample sequenced in a study of CD8 T cells in Susac syndrome (dated by TCRdb to about 2019). Libraries were built with the immunoSEQ multiplex PCR assay. RNA was extracted with the RNeasy kit and 0.5 to 1 ug was reverse transcribed using random hexamers. Clones were called with MiXCR by TCRdb after fastp trimmed the public reads at Q25, and only in-frame beta chains were retained. Rows merge per CDR3 protein into single entries with the most common DNA and genes. In this sample the table shows roughly 150,000 distinct CDR3 sequences, over 90% of which occur a single time. More than 0.15% of the sample is taken by the ten largest. Material: CD8+ T cells from PBMCs. These TCRs come from a human donor with Susac syndrome.

The J gene is TRBJ2-5, the V gene TRBV7-8; no clear D gene. Germline lookup yields CDR1 SGHVS and CDR2 FQNEAQ. Trimming stripped 5 bases from V and 5 bases from J, with 18 bases between. The CDR3 loop spans 15 amino acids. The CDR3 here is CASSPAPNSGETQYF. In nucleotides, the CDR3 is TGTGCCAGCAGCCCCGCCCCTAACTCCGGGGAGACCCAGTACTTC.

The rearrangement uses TRBV19 and TRBJ2-1; perhaps TRBD2 as D (5 bases). V lost 10 bases and J lost 9, with 22 bases in between. Germline loops: CDR1 LNHDA, CDR2 SQIVND (reference sequence). This CDR3 has 14 residues. CDR3 protein: CATERELGEGEQFF. CDR3 nucleotides: TGTGCCACAGAGAGGGAGCTAGGTGAAGGTGAGCAGTTCTTC.

The rearrangement uses TRBV6-1 and TRBJ2-1; TRBD2 matches 13 bases. J was trimmed by 4 bases and V by 4 bases; bases with no gene match: 7. This CDR3 contains 17 residues. Germline CDR1 is MNHNS and CDR2 is SASEGT. The CDR3 loop reads CASSGGTSGVKYNEQFF. CDR3 coding DNA: TGTGCCAGCAGTGGGGGGACTAGCGGGGTGAAATACAATGAGCAGTTCTTC.

This sequence joins TRBV20-1 and TRBJ2-4; D is possibly TRBD2 (5 bases). CDR3 size: 16 residues. V was shortened by 3 bases and J by 6 bases, with 21 bases between the two germline ends. The V gene's germline CDR1 is DFQATT and CDR2 SNEGSKA (reference sequence). The chain's CDR3 is CSARTLPSVRGNIQYF. CDR3 coding DNA: TGCAGTGCTAGGACTCTCCCCTCTGTTCGGGGAAACATTCAGTACTTC.

The V and J genes are TRBV20-1 and TRBJ2-3; no reliable D call. V was shortened by 3 bases and J by 3 bases, with 13 bases between the two germline ends. Per germline, CDR1 DFQATT and CDR2 SNEGSKA (reference sequence). This CDR3 is built from 14 residues. The CDR3 is CSASESPRTDTQYF. The CDR3 DNA reads as TGCAGTGCTAGCGAATCCCCCAGGACAGATACGCAGTATTTT.

V usage is TRBV9 and J usage is TRBJ1-1; D is possibly TRBD1 (6 bases). V lost 4 bases and J lost 4, with 17 bases in between. From germline, CDR1 is SGDLS and CDR2 YYNGEE. The CDR3 totals 15 residues. The CDR3 DNA reads as TGTGCCAGCAGCCTCACCTCACAGGGCGGCACTGAAGCTTTCTTT. As protein: CASSLTSQGGTEAFF.

This clonotype has a single count. The chain is built from TRBV27 and TRBJ1-5; D is unclear. The length of the CDR3 is 18 residues. V gave up 5 bases and J gave up 2 bases, with 22 bases separating them. Germline V gene sequence: CDR1 MNHEY, CDR2 SMNVEV (reference sequence). CDR3 DNA: TGTGCCAGCAGTGACATCCGGGATTTCAGGTACGGCAATCAGCCCCAGCATTTT. Protein sequence: CASSDIRDFRYGNQPQHF.

This clonotype appeared a single time. The rearrangement links TRBV11-2 to TRBJ2-1; TRBD2 matches 13 bases. Germline CDR1 SGHAT, CDR2 FQNNGV. The CDR3 consists of 15 residues. Trimming at V came to 5 bases and at J to 8 bases, leaving 6 bases not matched to a gene. CDR3 region: CASSAGTSGKYEQFF. The CDR3, as DNA: TGTGCCAGCAGCGCCGGGACTAGCGGGAAATATGAGCAGTTCTTC. The entire variable domain, with the rest obtained from reference TRBV11-2 and TRBJ2-1, is as follows: EAGVAQSPRYKIIEKRQSVAFWCNPISGHATLYWYQQILGQGPKLLIQFQNNGVVDDSQLPKDRFSAERLKGVDSTLKIQPAKLEDSAVYLCASSAGTSGKYEQFFGPGTRLTVL.

The chain links TRBV25-1 to TRBJ2-1; the D is unclear. This CDR3 spans 15 amino acids. V gave up 0 bases and J gave up 0 bases, with 6 bases separating them. The germline V gene encodes CDR1 MGHDK and CDR2 SYGVNS. The CDR3 protein is CASSEYESSYNEQFF. The CDR3 nucleotides read TGTGCCAGCAGTGAATACGAGAGCTCCTACAATGAGCAGTTCTTC. Combining the CDR3 with reference TRBV25-1 and TRBJ2-1 gives the whole variable domain EADIYQTPRYLVIGTGKKITLECSQTMGHDKMYWYQQDPGMELHLIHYSYGVNSTEKGDLSSESTVSRIRTEHFPLTLESARPSHTSQYLCASSEYESSYNEQFFGPGTRLTVL.

The chain combines TRBV12-3 or TRBV12-4 with TRBJ2-6, with D tentatively TRBD2 (7 bases). Trimming removed 11 bases from V and 1 base from J, with 18 bases in between. This CDR3 is 16 amino acids long. The CDR3 coding sequence is TGTGCCGGGGGGGGGCGCGGATATTCTGGGGCCAACGTCCTGACTTTC. Its translation is CAGGGRGYSGANVLTF.

This chain connects TRBV20-1 to TRBJ2-7; TRBD2 might be the D (6 bases). The CDR3 extends over 13 amino acids. V was clipped by 5 bases and J by 6 bases, with 17 bases between them. Per the germline V gene, CDR1 is DFQATT and CDR2 is SNEGSKA (reference sequence). The CDR3 sequence is CSASTTSFSEQYF. DNA of the CDR3: TGCAGTGCTTCGACGACTAGTTTCTCCGAGCAGTACTTC.

The V call is TRBV27, the J call TRBJ1-5; a weak D match, TRBD1 (5 bases). CDR3 length: 13 amino acids. Trimming stripped 6 bases from V and 9 bases from J, with 15 bases between. The germline gives CDR1 MNHEY, CDR2 SMNVEV (reference sequence). CDR3 in DNA: TGTGCCAGCAGCAAGACAGTGTTGTCGCCCCAGCATTTT. Translated: CASSKTVLSPQHF.

J is TRBJ2-7 and V is TRBV4-1; D tentatively reads TRBD1 or TRBD2 (5 bases each). V lost 0 bases, J lost 9 bases, and 12 bases lay in between. The length of the CDR3 is 13 residues. Germline V gives CDR1 MGHRA, CDR2 YSYEKL. CDR3 sequence (DNA): TGCGCCAGCAGCCAAGAGGGGACCGAGAGGCAGTACTTC. It yields the protein CASSQEGTERQYF.

This chain connects TRBV20-1 to TRBJ2-7; unclear D gene. The germline V and J ends were trimmed by 7 bases and 0 bases, with 13 bases remaining between them. The CDR3 consists of 13 residues. Germline V gene lookup returns CDR1 DFQATT and CDR2 SNEGSKA (reference sequence). This CDR3 reads CSGTSPSSYEQYF. CDR3 sequence (DNA): TGCAGTGGAACTTCGCCGTCCTCCTACGAGCAGTACTTC.

CDR3 sequence: CASSPGQGFDEQFF. The CDR3 region has the DNA TGTGCCAGCTCGCCGGGACAGGGATTCGATGAGCAGTTCTTC. The chain employs TRBV18 and TRBJ2-1; the match to TRBD1 covers 9 bases. Germline CDR1 KGHSH, CDR2 LQKENI. This CDR3 is built from 14 residues. V trimming: 6 bases; J trimming: 8 bases; junction bases outside the gene matches: 8.

The J gene is TRBJ2-4, the V gene TRBV5-1, with 8 bases aligning to TRBD1. V lost 4 bases and J lost 1; bases outside the gene matches: 10. CDR1 SGHRS and CDR2 YFSETQ come from the germline V gene. The CDR3 runs to 17 residues. CDR3 sequence (DNA): TGCGCCAGCAGCCTGCACGCCCAGGGGGCGGCCAAAAACATTCAGTACTTC. Encoded protein: CASSLHAQGAAKNIQYF. Together with reference TRBV5-1 and TRBJ2-4, the CDR3 gives the full variable domain: KAGVTQTPRYLIKTRGQQVTLSCSPISGHRSVSWYQQTPGQGLQFLFEYFSETQRNKGNFPGRFSGRQFSNSRSEMNVSTLELGDSALYLCASSLHAQGAAKNIQYFGAGTRLSVL.

This clonotype has only one observation. V is TRBV10-3 and J is TRBJ2-7; no reliable D call. The CDR3 consists of 16 residues. Germline CDR1 reads ENHRY; CDR2 reads SYGVKD. With 4 bases removed from V and 1 base from J, the gap between germline ends came to 17 bases. CDR3 in DNA: TGTGCCATCAGTGTTTCCCACCCGGGCTCGTCCTACGAGCAGTACTTC. Its translation: CAISVSHPGSSYEQYF.

The chain links TRBV5-1 to TRBJ2-2; D unresolved. This CDR3 has 13 amino acids. Deletions cut 0 bases from V and 4 bases from J, with 4 bases between. Germline V gene data show CDR1 as SGHRS and CDR2 as YFSETQ. The CDR3 sequence is CASSLAGTGELFF. The CDR3 region has the DNA TGCGCCAGCAGCTTGGCGGGCACCGGGGAGCTGTTTTTT.

The chain couples TRBV9 to TRBJ1-5; D is possibly TRBD1 (6 bases). The germline CDR1 and CDR2 sequences are SGDLS and YYNGEE. The CDR3 covers 14 residues. Between the trimmed V and J ends, which lost 3 bases and 7 bases, there was a span of 14 bases. The CDR3 sequence: CASSGEGVRQPQHF. CDR3 in DNA: TGTGCCAGCAGCGGGGAGGGGGTCAGGCAGCCCCAGCATTTT.

The V gene is TRBV9, the J gene TRBJ2-3, with no clear D. Germline-derived CDR1 and CDR2 are SGDLS and YYNGEE. The germline V and J ends were trimmed by 0 bases and 6 bases, with 11 bases remaining between them. CDR3 length equals 14 residues. In nucleotides, the CDR3 is TGTGCCAGCAGCGTAGCTACCCCCGGGGATACGCAGTATTTT. Its protein is CASSVATPGDTQYF.

The chain couples TRBV11-3 to TRBJ2-7; the D is unclear. The V gene lost 3 bases and the J gene lost 3 bases, with 9 bases spanning the gap. The germline V gene has CDR1 SGHNT and CDR2 YENEEA. The CDR3 consists of 13 residues. The CDR3 here is CASSFQVGYEQYF. The CDR3 DNA is TGTGCCAGCAGCTTCCAAGTGGGCTACGAGCAGTACTTC. Together with reference TRBV11-3 and TRBJ2-7, the CDR3 gives the full variable domain: EAGVVQSPRYKIIEKKQPVAFWCNPISGHNTLYWYLQNLGQGPELLIRYENEEAVDDSQLPKDRFSAERLKGVDSTLKIQPAELGDSAVYLCASSFQVGYEQYFGPGTRLTVT.

V usage is TRBV5-1 and J usage is TRBJ1-1; D is ambiguous. The CDR3 is 13 residues long. Germline V gene lookup returns CDR1 SGHRS and CDR2 YFSETQ. V shed 4 bases and J shed 0 bases, with 7 bases lying between them. CDR3 coding DNA: TGCGCCAGCAGCGTCCGGGTGAACACTGAAGCTTTCTTT. As protein: CASSVRVNTEAFF.

The V call is TRBV3-1, the J call TRBJ2-7, with a possible D match to TRBD1 (5 bases). The CDR3 totals 15 residues. The V and J ends lost 4 bases and 4 bases respectively, with 17 bases between them. CDR1 is LGHDT and CDR2 is YNNKEL in the germline V gene (reference sequence). As DNA, the CDR3 is TGTGCCAGCAGCCGACAGCGACTGTTGGAGTACGAGCAGTACTTC. Protein sequence: CASSRQRLLEYEQYF.

The chain joins TRBV13 to TRBJ2-1; D possibly corresponds to TRBD2 (6 bases). This CDR3 region has 16 residues. Trimming removed 5 bases at V and 8 bases at J, with 22 bases between. The germline gives CDR1 PRHDT, CDR2 FYEKMQ (reference sequence). The CDR3 DNA is TGTGCCAGCAGCCCGGTATCGGGGCGGGGAGCGGATGAGCAGTTCTTC. Its protein product is CASSPVSGRGADEQFF.